The entry that follows covers one T cell receptor beta chain sequence. No antigen is known for it. These data originate in a study of monozygotic twins with inflammatory bowel disease. Template switching incorporated UMIs with a 6-nucleotide sample barcode. With about 15 and 9 cycles respectively, two nested PCRs were carried out on TCRalpha and TCRbeta cDNA. TCRdb derives one entry per CDR3 protein from the 5' RACE reads, leaving out DNA. This repertoire includes some 150,000 distinct CDR3 sequences. Notes on the study in general: The co-twins with IBD showed lower TCRbeta diversity (inverse Simpson) than their healthy siblings.

The CDR3 is 13 residues long. Per the germline V gene, CDR1 is SGDLS and CDR2 is YYNGEE. The chain is built from TRBV9 and TRBJ2-5. Input material: blood. This clonotype originated in a human donor with ulcerative colitis or Crohn's disease, or a healthy co-twin of an affected twin (not recorded which). CDR3 region: CASSVGHQETQYF.